This T cell receptor (beta chain) was recorded in a study of control samples from healthy donors and cancer patients. Repertoires were generated with immunoSEQ multiplex PCR, while TCRdb's copy carries only in-frame clones and drops some. The data show 170,000 or so clones, about 93% seen once. This CDR3 contains 12 residues. Germline values: CDR1 SGHAT, CDR2 FQDESV (reference sequence). The germline V and J ends were trimmed by 5 bases and 3 bases, with 8 bases remaining between them. V and J are TRBV11-1 and TRBJ2-7; no reliable D call. This TCR came from a man aged 18-30 years in good health. What was sequenced was blood. The CDR3 DNA follows: TGTGCCAGCAGCCTGGGGAACTACGAGCAGTACTTC. This encodes CASSLGNYEQYF.